The present T cell receptor beta chain was sequenced within a study of cytomegalovirus exposure and HLA in healthy donors. Study-level background: The 550 to 700 first-cohort repertoires and the 130 or so validation repertoires shared the same platform, a later analysis reported. Study conclusions and caveats: The study listed roughly 160 cytomegalovirus-associated TCR beta chains. A subsequent analysis found that TCR clusters from the first cohort also tended to co-occur in the approximately 130 validation repertoires, with approximately 94% of cluster scores above 0.

The repertoire was sequenced with immunoSEQ multiplex PCR; TCRdb's copy has only in-frame clones and lacks some. This table holds about 130,000 clones, 85% to 90% found once. V shed 4 bases, J shed 4 bases, and the junction held 10 bases outside the gene matches. Germline CDR1 is SGHRS and CDR2 is YFSETQ. The length of the CDR3 is 16 residues. This clone has only one observation. Its antigen remains unidentified. While the first cohort had 600 to 750 subjects, the donors belonged to the separate validation cohort of roughly 130 subjects. The clonotype was recovered from a woman under 40 in good health and CMV-seropositive. The sample was PBMCs. V usage is TRBV5-1 and J usage is TRBJ2-1; 8 bases agree with TRBD2. CDR3 sequence (DNA): TGCGCCAGCAGCAGAAACAGCGGGAGCCTATACAATGAGCAGTTCTTC. Translated: CASSRNSGSLYNEQFF. Full variable domain (missing parts from reference TRBV5-1 and TRBJ2-1): KAGVTQTPRYLIKTRGQQVTLSCSPISGHRSVSWYQQTPGQGLQFLFEYFSETQRNKGNFPGRFSGRQFSNSRSEMNVSTLELGDSALYLCASSRNSGSLYNEQFFGPGTRLTVL.